The 10 T cell receptor beta chains listed next were all sequenced from one sample in a study of cytomegalovirus exposure and HLA in healthy donors. PCR amplification relied on 60 Vbeta primers (plus 13 Jbeta primers). Generated by immunoSEQ multiplex PCR, the TCRdb table keeps only in-frame clones and is missing some. The data contain 76,000 or so clones, over 65% of them singletons. Sequencing used PBMCs. The receptors originated from a woman in her 40s in good health and CMV-seropositive.

The J gene is TRBJ2-1, the V gene TRBV4-1, with 7 bases matching TRBD2. CDR3 length: 16 amino acids. In germline, CDR1 is MGHRA, CDR2 YSYEKL. The junction had 4 bases not matched to a gene; V was cut back by 0 bases and J by 2 bases. CDR3 sequence reads: CASSQDSSGAYNEQFF. The CDR3, as DNA: TGCGCCAGCAGCCAAGATTCTAGCGGAGCCTACAATGAGCAGTTCTTC.

CDR3 sequence: CASRRTGGGNSYEQYF. DNA of the CDR3: TGTGCCAGCAGGCGAACAGGGGGCGGAAACTCCTACGAGCAGTACTTC. The chain employs TRBV27 and TRBJ2-7; 9 positions match TRBD1. CDR3 length: 16 residues. Germline V gene lookup returns CDR1 MNHEY and CDR2 SMNVEV (reference sequence). V lost 6 bases and J lost 0; bases outside the gene matches: 9.

V usage is TRBV7-9 and J usage is TRBJ1-4; 9 bases are a match to TRBD1. V trimming: 3 bases; J trimming: 7 bases; junction bases outside the gene matches: 9. Germline V gene sequence: CDR1 SEHNR, CDR2 FQNEAQ (reference sequence). This CDR3 is built from 16 residues. CDR3 nucleotide sequence: TGTGCCAGCAGCTTCGGGACAGGGAATGACGGTGAAAAACTGTTTTTT. This sequence encodes CASSFGTGNDGEKLFF.

V and J are TRBV4-1 and TRBJ2-5, with D tentatively TRBD1 (6 bases). This CDR3 is built from 15 residues. V dropped 4 bases and J dropped 4 bases, with 16 bases sitting between them. Per germline, CDR1 MGHRA and CDR2 YSYEKL. Here the CDR3 DNA reads TGCGCCAGCAGCCCCTTTTCCGGACAGAGAGAGACCCAGTACTTC. The encoded protein is CASSPFSGQRETQYF.

The CDR3 loop reads CASSSNMNTEAFF. For the CDR3, the DNA is TGTGCCAGCAGTTCTAATATGAACACTGAAGCTTTCTTT. This chain connects TRBV2 to TRBJ1-1; D is uncertain. CDR1 and CDR2 from the germline V gene are SNHLY and FYNNEI. The CDR3 consists of 13 residues. Deletions cut 5 bases from V and 0 bases from J, with 7 bases between.

A single count supports this clone. V usage is TRBV18 and J usage is TRBJ2-3, with 10 bases matching TRBD2. CDR3 size: 20 residues. The germline CDR1 and CDR2 sequences are KGHSH and LQKENI. With 0 bases clipped from V and 3 bases from J, the junction kept 15 bases outside the gene matches. The DNA for the CDR3 is TGTGCCAGCTCACCACCGGGACTAGCGACAAAGGTCGTCGGGACAGATACGCAGTATTTT. It specifies CASSPPGLATKVVGTDTQYF.

The chain is built from TRBV2 and TRBJ1-5; TRBD1 aligns across 12 bases. CDR1 and CDR2 from the germline V gene are SNHLY and FYNNEI. This CDR3 has 20 residues. V lost 5 bases and J lost 3; bases outside the gene matches: 17. The CDR3 bases are TGTGCCAGCAGTTTCCTTTTGGGGGACAGGGGGCTACAGAACAATCAGCCCCAGCATTTT. It translates to CASSFLLGDRGLQNNQPQHF.

The J gene is TRBJ2-7, the V gene TRBV5-4; TRBD1 is a possible D gene (7 bases). This CDR3 is 16 amino acids long. V lost 2 bases, J lost 3 bases, and 18 bases lay in between. CDR1 SGHNT and CDR2 YYREEE come from the germline V gene (reference sequence). CDR3 region: CASSFGASRGVYEQYF. In DNA form, the CDR3 reads TGTGCCAGCAGCTTTGGGGCAAGCAGGGGGGTCTACGAGCAGTACTTC.

The rearrangement joins TRBV2 to TRBJ2-1, with D possibly matching TRBD2 (6 bases). CDR3 length equals 13 residues. The V end lost 7 bases, the J end lost 5 bases, and 12 bases lay between the germline ends. Germline V gene lookup returns CDR1 SNHLY and CDR2 FYNNEI. CDR3 sequence: CASNGGGDNEQFF. The CDR3 coding sequence is TGTGCCAGCAATGGTGGCGGGGACAATGAGCAGTTCTTC.

The rearrangement joins TRBV19 to TRBJ1-5; TRBD1 aligns across 9 bases. Germline CDR1 reads LNHDA; CDR2 reads SQIVND (reference sequence). Trimming at V came to 6 bases and at J to 4 bases, leaving 7 bases not matched to a gene. The CDR3 contains 15 residues. CDR3 nucleotide sequence: TGTGCCAGTAGCCGGAGGGACAGGGAGAATCAGCCCCAGCATTTT. This gives the protein CASSRRDRENQPQHF.